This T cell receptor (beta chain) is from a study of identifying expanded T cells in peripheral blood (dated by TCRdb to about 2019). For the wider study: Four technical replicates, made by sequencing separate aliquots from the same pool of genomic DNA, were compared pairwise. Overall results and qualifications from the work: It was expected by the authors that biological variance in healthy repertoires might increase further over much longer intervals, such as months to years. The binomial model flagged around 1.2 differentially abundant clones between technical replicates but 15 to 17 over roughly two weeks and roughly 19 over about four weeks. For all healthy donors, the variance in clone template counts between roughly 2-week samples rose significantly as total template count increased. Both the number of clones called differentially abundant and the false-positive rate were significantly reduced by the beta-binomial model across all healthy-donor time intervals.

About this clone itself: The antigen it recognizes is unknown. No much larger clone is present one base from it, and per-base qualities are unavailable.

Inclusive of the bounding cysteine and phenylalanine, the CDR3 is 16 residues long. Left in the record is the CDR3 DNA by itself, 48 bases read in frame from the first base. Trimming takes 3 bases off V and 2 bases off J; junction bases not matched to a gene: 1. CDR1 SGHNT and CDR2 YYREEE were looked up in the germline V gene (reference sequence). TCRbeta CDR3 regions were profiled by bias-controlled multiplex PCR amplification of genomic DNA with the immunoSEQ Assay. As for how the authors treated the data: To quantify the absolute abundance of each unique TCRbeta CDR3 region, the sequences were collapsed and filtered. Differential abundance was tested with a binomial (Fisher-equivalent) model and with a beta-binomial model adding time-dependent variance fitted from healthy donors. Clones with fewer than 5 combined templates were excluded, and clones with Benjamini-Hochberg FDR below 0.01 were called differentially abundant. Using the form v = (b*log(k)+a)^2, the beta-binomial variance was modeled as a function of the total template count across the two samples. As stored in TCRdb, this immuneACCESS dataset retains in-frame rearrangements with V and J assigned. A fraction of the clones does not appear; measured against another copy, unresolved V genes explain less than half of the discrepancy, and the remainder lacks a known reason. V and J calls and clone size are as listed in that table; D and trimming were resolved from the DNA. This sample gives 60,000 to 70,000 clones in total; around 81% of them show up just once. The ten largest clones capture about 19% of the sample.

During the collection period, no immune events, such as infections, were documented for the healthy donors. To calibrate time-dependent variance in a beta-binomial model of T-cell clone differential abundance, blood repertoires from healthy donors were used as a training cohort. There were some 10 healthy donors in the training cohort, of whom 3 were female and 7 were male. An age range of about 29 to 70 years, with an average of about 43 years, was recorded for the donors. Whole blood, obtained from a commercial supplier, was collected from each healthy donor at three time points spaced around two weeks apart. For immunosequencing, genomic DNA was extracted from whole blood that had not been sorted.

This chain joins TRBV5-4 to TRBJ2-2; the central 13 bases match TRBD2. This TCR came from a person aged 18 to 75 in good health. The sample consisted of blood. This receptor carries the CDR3 CASSSGLAGNTGELFF. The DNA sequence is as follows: TGTGCCAGCAGCTCGGGACTAGCGGGAAACACCGGGGAGCTGTTTTTT. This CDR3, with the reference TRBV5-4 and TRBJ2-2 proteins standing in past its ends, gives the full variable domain ETGVTQSPTHLIKTRGQQVTLRCSSQSGHNTVSWYQQALGQGPQFIFQYYREEENGRGNFPPRFSGLQFPNYSSELNVNALELDDSALYLCASSSGLAGNTGELFFGEGSRLTVL.